The clone carrying this T cell receptor (beta chain) was recorded at least ten times. The antigen is unknown. The sample originates from a study of T cell repertoires in cytomegalovirus infection. Study as a whole: The study used recently identified HLA-C-restricted and well-studied HLA-B-restricted CMV epitopes. Indicated by public TCR beta signatures were CMV infection and matching HLA type. Points from the study as a whole: Using cumulative public TCR beta family frequency, the authors identified those who carried CMV together with the relevant HLA.

TCRdb reprocessed the reads with MiXCR, giving one entry per CDR3 protein. The sample carries around 900,000 distinct CDR3 sequences, approximately 33% recorded once. The CDR3 length is 16 residues. V shed 5 bases and J shed 0 bases, with 14 bases lying between them. Germline V gives CDR1 SGHTA, CDR2 FQGNSA. The sample in question was cultured CD8+ T cells from PBMCs, obtained from culture after CMV antigen stimulation. V usage is TRBV7-2 and J usage is TRBJ2-1; D gene uncertain. This sequence originates from a human donor in good health (CMV status not recorded). Some clones in this sample may be carry-over from other donors' samples. The CDR3: CASSGDAWNSYNEQFF. The CDR3 nucleotides are TGTGCCAGCAGCGGTGACGCGTGGAACTCCTACAATGAGCAGTTCTTC.